This T cell receptor (beta chain) was sequenced in a study of molecular identifiers for immune sequencing clone quantification. The V gene end was trimmed by 3 bases and the J gene end by 4 bases; junction bases not matched to a gene: 11. Germline lookup yields CDR1 SGHAT and CDR2 FQNNGV. The CDR3 spans 17 residues. This clonotype appeared many times. TCRdb independently ran MiXCR on the PCR reads; one entry per CDR3 protein. The data show 85,000 to 100,000 distinct CDR3 sequences, around 23% seen once. This sequence originates from a human donor in good health. Some libraries in this study had Jurkat cell RNA spiked in. The specimen sequenced was naive CD8+ T cells from blood, with Jurkat cell RNA spiked in. Subset noted: FACS-sorted CD8+CD4-CCR7+CD45RA+ naive T cells. V usage is TRBV11-2 and J usage is TRBJ2-1; 8 bases are a match to TRBD1. Here the CDR3 DNA reads TGTGCCAGCAGCTTGGATCGCGGGCAGGGGGCTTACAATGAGCAGTTCTTC. Encoded protein: CASSLDRGQGAYNEQFF.